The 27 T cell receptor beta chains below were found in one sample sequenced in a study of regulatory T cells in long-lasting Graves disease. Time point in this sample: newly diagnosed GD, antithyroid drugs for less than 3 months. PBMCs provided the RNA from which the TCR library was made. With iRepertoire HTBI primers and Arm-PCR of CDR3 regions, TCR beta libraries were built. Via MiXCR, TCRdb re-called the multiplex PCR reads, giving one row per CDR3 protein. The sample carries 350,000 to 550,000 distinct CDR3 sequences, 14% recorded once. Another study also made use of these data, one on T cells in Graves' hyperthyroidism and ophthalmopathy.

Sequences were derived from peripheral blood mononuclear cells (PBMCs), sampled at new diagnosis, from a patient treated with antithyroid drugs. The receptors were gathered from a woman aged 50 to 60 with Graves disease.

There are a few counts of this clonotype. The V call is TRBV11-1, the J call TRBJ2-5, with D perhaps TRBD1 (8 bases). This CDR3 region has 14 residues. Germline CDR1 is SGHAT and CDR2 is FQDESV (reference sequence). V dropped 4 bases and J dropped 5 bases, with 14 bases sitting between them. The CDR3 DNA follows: TGTGCCAGCAGCTCGCAACAGGGGGGGGAGACCCAGTACTTC. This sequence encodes CASSSQQGGETQYF.

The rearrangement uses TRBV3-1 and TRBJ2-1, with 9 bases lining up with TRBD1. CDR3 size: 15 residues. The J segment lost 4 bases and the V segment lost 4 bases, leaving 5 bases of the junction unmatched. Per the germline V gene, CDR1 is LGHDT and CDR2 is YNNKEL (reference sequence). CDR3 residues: CASSLGTGMYNEQFF. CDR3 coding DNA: TGTGCCAGCAGCCTCGGGACAGGGATGTACAATGAGCAGTTCTTC.

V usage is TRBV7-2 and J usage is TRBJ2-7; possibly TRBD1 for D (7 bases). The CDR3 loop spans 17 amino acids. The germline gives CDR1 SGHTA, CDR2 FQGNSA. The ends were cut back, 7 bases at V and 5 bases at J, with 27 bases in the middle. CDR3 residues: CASIQGGTGFILHEQYF. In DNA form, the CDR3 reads TGTGCCAGCATCCAGGGGGGTACAGGGTTTATTCTTCACGAGCAGTACTTC.

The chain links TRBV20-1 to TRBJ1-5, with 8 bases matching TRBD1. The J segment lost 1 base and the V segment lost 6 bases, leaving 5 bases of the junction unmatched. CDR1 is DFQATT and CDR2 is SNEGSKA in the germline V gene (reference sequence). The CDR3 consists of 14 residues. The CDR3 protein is CSAQTGGSNQPQHF. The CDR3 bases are TGCAGTGCGCAAACAGGGGGGAGCAATCAGCCCCAGCATTTT.

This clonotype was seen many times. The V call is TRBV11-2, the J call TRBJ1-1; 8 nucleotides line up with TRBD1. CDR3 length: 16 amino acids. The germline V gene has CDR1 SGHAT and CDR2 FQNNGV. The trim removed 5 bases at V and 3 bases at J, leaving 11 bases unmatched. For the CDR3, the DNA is TGTGCCAGCAGCCCCCGGACAGGGCTGAGATACACTGAAGCTTTCTTT. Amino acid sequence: CASSPRTGLRYTEAFF.

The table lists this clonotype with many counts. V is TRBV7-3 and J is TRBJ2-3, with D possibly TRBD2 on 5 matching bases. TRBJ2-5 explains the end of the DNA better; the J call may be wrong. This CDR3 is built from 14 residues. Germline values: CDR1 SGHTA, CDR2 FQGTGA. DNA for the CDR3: TGTGCCAGCAGCCCCGGACTCGGGGAGGAGACCCAGTACTTC. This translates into CASSPGLGEETQYF.

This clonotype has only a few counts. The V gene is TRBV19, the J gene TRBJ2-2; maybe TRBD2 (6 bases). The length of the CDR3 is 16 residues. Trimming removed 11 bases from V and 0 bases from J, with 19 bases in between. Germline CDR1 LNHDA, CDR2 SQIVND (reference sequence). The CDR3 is CASSGWGGSNTGELFF. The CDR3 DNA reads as TGTGCCTCCTCAGGGTGGGGAGGATCGAACACCGGGGAGCTGTTTTTT.

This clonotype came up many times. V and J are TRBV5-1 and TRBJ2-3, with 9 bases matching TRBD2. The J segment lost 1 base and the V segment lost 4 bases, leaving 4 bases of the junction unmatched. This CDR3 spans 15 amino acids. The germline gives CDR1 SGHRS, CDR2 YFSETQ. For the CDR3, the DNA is TGCGCCAGCAGCAGGAGGACTAGCGGCACAGATACGCAGTATTTT. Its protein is CASSRRTSGTDTQYF.

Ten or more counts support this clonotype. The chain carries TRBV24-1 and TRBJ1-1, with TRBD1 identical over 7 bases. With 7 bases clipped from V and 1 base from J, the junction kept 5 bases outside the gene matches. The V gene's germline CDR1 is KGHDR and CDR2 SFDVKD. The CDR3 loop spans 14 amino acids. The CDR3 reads CATRDRAPNTEAFF. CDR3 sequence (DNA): TGTGCCACCAGAGACAGGGCACCGAACACTGAAGCTTTCTTT.

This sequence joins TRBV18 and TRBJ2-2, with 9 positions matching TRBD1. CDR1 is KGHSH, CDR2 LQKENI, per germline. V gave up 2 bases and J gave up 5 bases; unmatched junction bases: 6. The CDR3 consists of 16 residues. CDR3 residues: CASSPGDRAGTGELFF. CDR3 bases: TGTGCCAGCTCACCAGGGGACAGGGCCGGGACCGGGGAGCTGTTTTTT.

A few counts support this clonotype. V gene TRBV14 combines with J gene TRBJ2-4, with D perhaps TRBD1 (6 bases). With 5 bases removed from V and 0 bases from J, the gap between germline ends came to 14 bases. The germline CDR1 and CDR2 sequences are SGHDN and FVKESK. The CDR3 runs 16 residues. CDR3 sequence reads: CASSGRTALAKNIQYF. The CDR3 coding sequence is TGTGCCAGCAGCGGCCGGACAGCGTTAGCCAAAAACATTCAGTACTTC.

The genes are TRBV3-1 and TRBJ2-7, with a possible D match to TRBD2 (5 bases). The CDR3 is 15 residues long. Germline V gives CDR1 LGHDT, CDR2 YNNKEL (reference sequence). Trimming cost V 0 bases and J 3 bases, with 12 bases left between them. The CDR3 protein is CASSQDGGARYEQYF. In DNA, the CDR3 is TGTGCCAGCAGCCAAGATGGAGGAGCCCGCTACGAGCAGTACTTC.

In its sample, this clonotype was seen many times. The CDR3: CASSLLPAGGIGELFF. CDR3 nucleotides: TGTGCCAGCAGTTTGCTTCCAGCGGGAGGGATCGGGGAGCTGTTTTTT. This chain joins TRBV27 and TRBJ2-2; 10 bases line up with TRBD2. J was trimmed by 7 bases and V by 3 bases; bases with no gene match: 8. Germline CDR1 MNHEY, CDR2 SMNVEV (reference sequence). The CDR3 runs 16 residues.

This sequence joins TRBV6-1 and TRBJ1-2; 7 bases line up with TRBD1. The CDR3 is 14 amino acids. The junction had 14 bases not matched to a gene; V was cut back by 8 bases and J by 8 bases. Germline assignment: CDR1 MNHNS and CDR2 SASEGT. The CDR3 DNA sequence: TGTGCCAGCTTATTCCTCACAGGGGTCTGGGGCTACACCTTC. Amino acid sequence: CASLFLTGVWGYTF.

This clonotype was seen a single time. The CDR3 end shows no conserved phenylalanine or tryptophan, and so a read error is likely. The CDR3 is CASSLLGYTGELFV. CDR3 bases: TGTGCCAGCAGTTTATTGGGGTACACCGGGGAGCTGTTTGTT. The chain carries TRBV2 and TRBJ2-2, with D uncertain. The CDR3 has 14 residues. Trimming removed 5 bases at V and 3 bases at J, with 10 bases between. Germline CDR1 reads SNHLY; CDR2 reads FYNNEI.

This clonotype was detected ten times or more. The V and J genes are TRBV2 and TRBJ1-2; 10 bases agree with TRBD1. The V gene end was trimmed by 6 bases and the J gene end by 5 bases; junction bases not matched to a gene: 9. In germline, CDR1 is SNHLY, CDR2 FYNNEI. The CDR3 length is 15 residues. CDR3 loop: CASSRDRGRGYGYTF. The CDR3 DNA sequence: TGTGCCAGCAGCCGGGACAGGGGAAGAGGGTATGGCTACACCTTC.

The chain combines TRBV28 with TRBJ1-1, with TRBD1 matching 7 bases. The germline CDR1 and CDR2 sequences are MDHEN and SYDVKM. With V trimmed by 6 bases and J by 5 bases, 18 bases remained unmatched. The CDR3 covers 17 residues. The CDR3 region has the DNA TGTGCCAGCAGACTCCCGGGAGGGGGCAGAGGGGGAACTGAAGCTTTCTTT. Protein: CASRLPGGGRGGTEAFF.

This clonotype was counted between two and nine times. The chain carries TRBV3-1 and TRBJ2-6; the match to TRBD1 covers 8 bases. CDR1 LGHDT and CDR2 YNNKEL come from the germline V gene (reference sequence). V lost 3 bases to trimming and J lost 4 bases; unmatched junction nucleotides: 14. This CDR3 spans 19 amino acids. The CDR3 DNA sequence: TGTGCCAGCAGCCAGGACATCGGACAGGGACTGATCGGGGCCAACGTCCTGACTTTC. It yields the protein CASSQDIGQGLIGANVLTF.

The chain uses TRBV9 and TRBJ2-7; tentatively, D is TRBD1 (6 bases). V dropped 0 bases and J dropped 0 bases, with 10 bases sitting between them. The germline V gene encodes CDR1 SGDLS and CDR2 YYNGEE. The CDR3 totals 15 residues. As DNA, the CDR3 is TGTGCCAGCAGCGTAGAACAGGGAGTCTCCTACGAGCAGTACTTC. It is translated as CASSVEQGVSYEQYF.

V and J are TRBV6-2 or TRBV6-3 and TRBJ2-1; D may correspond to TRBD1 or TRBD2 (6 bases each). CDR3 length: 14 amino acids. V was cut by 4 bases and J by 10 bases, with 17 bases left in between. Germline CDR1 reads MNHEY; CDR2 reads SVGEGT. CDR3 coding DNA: TGTGCCAGCAGTTTAGGGGGAGGCAGTGGGGAGCAGTTCTTC. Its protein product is CASSLGGGSGEQFF.

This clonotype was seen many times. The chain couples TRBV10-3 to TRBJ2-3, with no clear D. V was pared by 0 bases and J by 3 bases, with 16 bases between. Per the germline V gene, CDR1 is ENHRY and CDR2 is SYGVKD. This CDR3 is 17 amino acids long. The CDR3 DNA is TGTGCCATCAGTGAGTCGGTTAGTCGGCCTAGGACAGATACGCAGTATTTT. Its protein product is CAISESVSRPRTDTQYF.

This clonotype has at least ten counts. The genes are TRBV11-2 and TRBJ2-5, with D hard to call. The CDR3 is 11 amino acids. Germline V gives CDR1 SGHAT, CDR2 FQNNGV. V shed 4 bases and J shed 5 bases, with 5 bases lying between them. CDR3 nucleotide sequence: TGTGCCAGCAGCTCTTTGGAGACCCAGTACTTC. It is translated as CASSSLETQYF.

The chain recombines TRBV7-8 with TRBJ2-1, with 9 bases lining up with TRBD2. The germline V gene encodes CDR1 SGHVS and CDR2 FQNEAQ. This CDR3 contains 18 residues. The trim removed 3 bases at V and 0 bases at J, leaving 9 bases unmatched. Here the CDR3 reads CASSLWREGPRSYNEQFF. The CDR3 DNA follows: TGTGCCAGCAGCTTGTGGCGGGAGGGCCCCCGCTCCTACAATGAGCAGTTCTTC.

The CDR3 region is CATSDIAGVKETQYF. In nucleotides, the CDR3 is TGTGCCACCAGTGACATAGCGGGAGTGAAGGAGACCCAGTACTTC. The chain recombines TRBV24-1 with TRBJ2-5; 9 positions agree with TRBD2. V lost 4 bases and J lost 5; bases outside the gene matches: 7. CDR1 KGHDR and CDR2 SFDVKD come from the germline V gene. This CDR3 region has 15 residues.

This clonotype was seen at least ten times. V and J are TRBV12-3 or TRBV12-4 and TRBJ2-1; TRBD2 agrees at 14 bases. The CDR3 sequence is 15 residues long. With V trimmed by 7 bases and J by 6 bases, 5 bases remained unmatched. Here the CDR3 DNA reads TGTGCCAGCACCGGGACTAGCGGGAGAATCAATGAGCAGTTCTTC. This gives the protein CASTGTSGRINEQFF.

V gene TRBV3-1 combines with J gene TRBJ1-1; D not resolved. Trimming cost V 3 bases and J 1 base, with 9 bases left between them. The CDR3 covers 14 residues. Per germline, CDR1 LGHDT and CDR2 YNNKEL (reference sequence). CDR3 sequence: CASSQTEQNTEAFF. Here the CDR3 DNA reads TGTGCCAGCAGCCAGACGGAGCAGAACACTGAAGCTTTCTTT.

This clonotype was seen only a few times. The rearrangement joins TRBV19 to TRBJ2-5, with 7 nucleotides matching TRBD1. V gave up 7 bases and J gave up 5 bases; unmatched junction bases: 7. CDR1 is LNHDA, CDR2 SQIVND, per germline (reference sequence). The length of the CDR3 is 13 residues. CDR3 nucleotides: TGTGCCAGTATGGCCCAGGGGGATGAGACCCAGTACTTC. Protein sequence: CASMAQGDETQYF.